Following are 20 T cell receptor beta chains from one sample sequenced in a study of blood T cell repertoires in COVID-19. Assay used: immunoSEQ multiplex PCR; TCRdb lists only in-frame clones, some missing. The table shows about 200,000 clones, with roughly 83% occurring only once. The material sequenced was peripheral blood. Receptor source: a man between 40 and 49 years old with acute or convalescent COVID-19.

V gene TRBV3-1 (or the pseudogene TRBV3-2) combines with J gene TRBJ2-2; TRBD2 is a possible D gene (5 bases). The CDR3 consists of 16 residues. Per the germline V gene, CDR1 is LGHDT and CDR2 is YNNKEL (reference sequence). The germline V and J ends were trimmed by 4 bases and 3 bases, with 15 bases remaining between them. CDR3 region: CASSRARGLDTGELFF. The DNA for the CDR3 is TGTGCCAGCAGCCGTGCACGAGGACTCGACACCGGGGAGCTGTTTTTT.

The rearrangement joins TRBV6-5 to TRBJ2-5; 7 bases are shared with TRBD1. The V segment lost 4 bases and the J segment 4 bases; nucleotides outside the gene matches: 9. Per germline, CDR1 MNHEY and CDR2 SVGAGI. There are 15 residues in the CDR3. CDR3 coding DNA: TGTGCCAGCAGTTCTGACAGGGAAGGGACAGAGACCCAGTACTTC. Translated, it gives CASSSDREGTETQYF.

The rearrangement joins TRBV10-2 to TRBJ2-5; 13 positions match TRBD2. Germline V CDR1 and CDR2: WSHSY, SAAADI. This CDR3 comprises 17 residues. After removal of 5 bases from V and 5 bases from J, the junction contained 11 bases not matched to a gene. CDR3 region: CASSPGLAGRGGETQYF. Here the CDR3 DNA reads TGCGCCAGCAGTCCGGGACTAGCGGGACGGGGTGGGGAGACCCAGTACTTC.

There are a few counts of this clone. This chain joins TRBV3-1 (or the pseudogene TRBV3-2) and TRBJ1-2, with no clear D. Germline assignment: CDR1 LGHDT and CDR2 YNNKEL (reference sequence). There are 13 residues in the CDR3. Trimming stripped 3 bases from V and 7 bases from J, with 12 bases between. CDR3 nucleotide sequence: TGTGCCAGCAGCCAGTCCGACGGAGGTGGCTACACCTTC. Its translation: CASSQSDGGGYTF.

The rearrangement links TRBV30 to TRBJ1-1, with a tentative D call TRBD1 (6 bases). Trimming took off 2 bases at V and 6 bases at J, with 16 bases between the two ends. CDR3 size: 14 residues. Per germline, CDR1 GTSNPN and CDR2 SVGIG (reference sequence). Written as DNA, the CDR3 is TGTGCCTGGAGTAAGGACAGATTTTCTCCTGAAGCTTTCTTT. Its translation is CAWSKDRFSPEAFF.

The chain has TRBV15 and TRBJ2-5, with TRBD1 matching over 12 bases. Germline V gene sequence: CDR1 LNHNV, CDR2 YYDKDF (reference sequence). The V segment lost 5 bases and the J segment 4 bases; nucleotides outside the gene matches: 5. The length of the CDR3 is 15 residues. The chain's CDR3 is CATSGGTGGSETQYF. CDR3 DNA sequence: TGTGCCACCAGCGGAGGGACAGGGGGCTCAGAGACCCAGTACTTC.

This sequence joins TRBV6-2 or TRBV6-3 and TRBJ2-7, with 10 bases aligning to TRBD2. The germline gives CDR1 MNHEY, CDR2 SVGEGT. V dropped 1 base and J dropped 1; count of bases not matched to a gene: 4. The CDR3 consists of 16 residues. CDR3 sequence reads: CASSYLSSGSSYEQYF. CDR3 in DNA: TGTGCCAGCAGTTACTTATCTAGCGGGAGTTCCTACGAGCAGTACTTC.

The rearrangement uses TRBV5-1 and TRBJ1-3, with TRBD1 matching 10 bases. After removal of 0 bases from V and 1 base from J, the junction contained 10 bases not matched to a gene. Germline V lookup: CDR1 SGHRS, CDR2 YFSETQ. The CDR3 contains 19 residues. CDR3 nucleotides: TGCGCCAGCAGCTTGGACCTCGGTCCGGGACAGGGGTCTGGAAACACCATATATTTT. It codes for CASSLDLGPGQGSGNTIYF.

This clone has a single count. This rearrangement joins TRBV19 to TRBJ2-3; possible D gene TRBD2, 6 bases. CDR3 size: 16 residues. The germline V gene encodes CDR1 LNHDA and CDR2 SQIVND (reference sequence). Trimming stripped 4 bases from V and 2 bases from J, with 16 bases between. This CDR3 is CASSTRAGRATDTQYF. CDR3 coding DNA: TGTGCCAGTAGTACAAGAGCGGGTCGGGCCACAGATACGCAGTATTTT.

The table lists this clone with many counts. The V call is TRBV4-2, the J call TRBJ2-7, with 8 positions matching TRBD2. CDR3 length: 16 residues. With V trimmed by 4 bases and J by 3 bases, 11 bases remained unmatched. Germline loops: CDR1 LGHNA, CDR2 YNFKEQ. The CDR3 nucleotides are TGTGCCAGCAGCCCTCAAAATGAAGCGGGAGACTACGAGCAGTACTTC. It specifies CASSPQNEAGDYEQYF.

This clone was detected a few times. The chain couples TRBV12-3 or TRBV12-4 to TRBJ2-3; D gene unclear. This CDR3 is 11 amino acids long. V shed 5 bases and J shed 10 bases, with 10 bases lying between them. Here the CDR3 DNA reads TGTGCCAGCAGTCACGGGTTAGCGCAGTATTTT. Its translation: CASSHGLAQYF.

This clone showed up just a few times. This chain joins TRBV6-4 and TRBJ1-2; TRBD1 matches 12 bases. CDR1 and CDR2 from the germline V gene are MRHNA and SNTAGT. The CDR3 sequence is 14 residues long. V gave up 5 bases and J gave up 11 bases; unmatched junction bases: 9. CDR3 protein: CASSILAGQGAYTF. The CDR3 DNA reads as TGTGCCAGCAGTATCTTGGCGGGACAGGGGGCATACACCTTC.

The chain links TRBV2 to TRBJ2-5; 7 bases fit TRBD2. V dropped 6 bases and J dropped 5; count of bases not matched to a gene: 15. The CDR3 runs to 16 residues. From germline, CDR1 is SNHLY and CDR2 FYNNEI. The CDR3 DNA reads as TGTGCCAGCAGACCCAGGGACTACCAAACCGCGGAGACCCAGTACTTC. It translates to CASRPRDYQTAETQYF.

In its sample, this clone was seen a few times. V is TRBV7-3 and J is TRBJ2-7, with TRBD2 matching over 11 bases. CDR1 SGHTA and CDR2 FQGTGA come from the germline V gene. The CDR3 runs to 13 residues. The V gene end was trimmed by 5 bases and the J gene end by 4 bases; junction bases not matched to a gene: 1. CDR3 DNA: TGTGCCAGCAGCGTAGCGGGAGGGTACGAGCAGTACTTC. This codes for CASSVAGGYEQYF.

A remark on this clone: One junction end does not reproduce the germline sequence, and a read error may be involved. The rearrangement links TRBV5-1 to TRBJ2-7; 12 bases agree with TRBD2. CDR1 and CDR2 from the germline V gene are SGHRS and YFSETQ. The CDR3 covers 15 residues. DNA of the CDR3: TGCGCCAGTAATGCCCTAGCGGGAGGGTCCTCCGAGCAGTACTTC. Translated: CASNALAGGSSEQYF. Full variable domain (rest looked up from reference TRBV5-1 and TRBJ2-7): KAGVTQTPRYLIKTRGQQVTLSCSPISGHRSVSWYQQTPGQGLQFLFEYFSETQRNKGNFPGRFSGRQFSNSRSEMNVSTLELGDSALYLCASNALAGGSSEQYFGPGTRLTVT.

V usage is TRBV5-1 and J usage is TRBJ1-1; TRBD1 is a possible D gene (5 bases). Germline CDR1 and CDR2: SGHRS and YFSETQ. The ends were cut back, 6 bases at V and 3 bases at J, with 15 bases in the middle. The CDR3 sequence is 14 residues long. The CDR3 spells CASNVVTGDTEAFF. For the CDR3, the DNA is TGCGCCAGCAACGTCGTTACAGGCGACACTGAAGCTTTCTTT.

The chain is built from TRBV29-1 and TRBJ2-7; D is unclear. This CDR3 comprises 12 residues. The germline CDR1 and CDR2 sequences are SQVTM and ANQGSEA. Deletions cut 4 bases from V and 2 bases from J, with 9 bases between. CDR3 region: CSVVLAAYEQYF. The CDR3 nucleotides are TGCAGCGTTGTCTTAGCCGCCTACGAGCAGTACTTC.

V usage is TRBV15 and J usage is TRBJ2-1; maybe TRBD2 (5 bases). V was shortened by 5 bases and J by 4 bases, with 15 bases between the two germline ends. CDR1 LNHNV and CDR2 YYDKDF come from the germline V gene (reference sequence). The CDR3 runs to 15 residues. The CDR3 nucleotides read TGTGCCACCAGCCCCGACCCGGGGTCATACAATGAGCAGTTCTTC. Translated, it gives CATSPDPGSYNEQFF.

The rearrangement links TRBV5-1 to TRBJ2-3; TRBD2 matches at 11 bases. This CDR3 has 15 residues. Germline V gene sequence: CDR1 SGHRS, CDR2 YFSETQ. V shed 4 bases, J shed 5 bases, and the junction held 6 bases outside the gene matches. CDR3 sequence reads: CASSPTSGSIDTQYF. The CDR3 DNA follows: TGCGCCAGCAGCCCAACTAGCGGGAGTATAGATACGCAGTATTTT.

The CDR3 sequence: CASSKFRVERLAGVYNEQFF. CDR3 DNA sequence: TGTGCCAGCAGCAAATTTAGAGTTGAACGGCTAGCGGGAGTTTATAATGAGCAGTTCTTC. V and J are TRBV21-1 and TRBJ2-1; the table's D call, TRBD2, was not checked against the DNA. TRBV21-1 is reported as a pseudogene. The CDR3 consists of 20 residues.